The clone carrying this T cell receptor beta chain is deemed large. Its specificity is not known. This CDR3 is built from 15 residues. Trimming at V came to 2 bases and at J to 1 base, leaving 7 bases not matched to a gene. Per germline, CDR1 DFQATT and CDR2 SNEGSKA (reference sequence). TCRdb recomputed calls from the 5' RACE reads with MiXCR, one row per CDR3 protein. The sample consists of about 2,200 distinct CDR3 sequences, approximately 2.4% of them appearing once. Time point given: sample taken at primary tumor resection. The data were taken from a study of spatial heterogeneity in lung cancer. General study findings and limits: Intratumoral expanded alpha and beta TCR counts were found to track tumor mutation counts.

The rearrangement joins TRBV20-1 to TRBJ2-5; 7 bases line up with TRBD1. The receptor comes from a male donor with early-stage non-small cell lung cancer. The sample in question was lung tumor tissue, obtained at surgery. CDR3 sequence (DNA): TGCAGTGCTAGATCCCCGGGACAGTTCCAAGAGACCCAGTACTTC. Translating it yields CSARSPGQFQETQYF.